This T cell receptor beta chain originates from a study of chemoradiotherapy in HPV16-positive cancers. The study, taken as a whole, reports: Non-HPV-specific T cells did not expand in tumors during treatment, whereas candidate HPV-specific clones and E7-related motifs did.

Repeated repertoire sampling spanned the course of chemoradiotherapy. With respect to this clone: No antigen is known for it.

TCRdb keeps only in-frame clones here, not all; method: immunoSEQ multiplex PCR. The sample has over 35,000 clones, around three quarters seen once. V lost 4 bases, J lost 1 base, and 7 bases lay in between. The CDR3 length is 13 residues. Germline CDR1 and CDR2: KGHSH and LQKENI. The specimen comprised blood, sampled from a patient who underwent chemoradiotherapy. The rearrangement uses TRBV18 and TRBJ2-5; weak D call: TRBD1 (5 bases). The clonotype was recovered from a human donor with HPV-associated anogenital cancer. Written as DNA, the CDR3 is TGTGCCAGCTCACGGGGCAGCCAAGAGACCCAGTACTTC. Its protein is CASSRGSQETQYF. Full variable domain (outside the CDR3, taken from reference TRBV18 and TRBJ2-5): NAGVMQNPRHLVRRRGQEARLRCSPMKGHSHVYWYRQLPEEGLKFMVYLQKENIIDESGMPKERFSAEFPKEGPSILRIQQVVRGDSAAYFCASSRGSQETQYFGPGTRLLVL.